This passage covers 29 T cell receptor beta chains from one sample sequenced in a study of Ad26.COV2.S vaccination and SARS-CoV-2 variants. Sequenced by immunoSEQ multiplex PCR; TCRdb stores in-frame clones only, minus some. The data show fewer than 800,000 clones, roughly 90% seen once. Treatment reported: about 20 received Ad26.COV2.S at low or high dose, single or two shots; about five received placebo; per-sample allocation not given. Sampling was performed 63 days after the first vaccine or placebo injection. The sample consisted of peripheral blood, taken in a trial of Ad26.COV2.S vaccine versus placebo. Receptors originate from a person between 18 and 65 years old who received the Ad26.COV2.S COVID-19 vaccine or a placebo.

This clone was seen only a few times. The CDR3 loop is CSVGQLTDTQYF. For the CDR3, the DNA is TGCAGCGTTGGGCAGCTCACAGATACGCAGTATTTT. The gene calls are TRBV29-1 and TRBJ2-3; D call uncertain. The germline gives CDR1 SQVTM, CDR2 ANQGSEA. CDR3 length: 12 amino acids. V shed 4 bases and J shed 2 bases, with 7 bases lying between them.

The sample holds one count of this clone. The rearrangement links TRBV10-1 to TRBJ2-3, with no clear D. Germline V gene data show CDR1 as WNHNN and CDR2 as SYGVQD (reference sequence). The CDR3 extends over 15 amino acids. Trimming removed 6 bases from V and 5 bases from J, with 18 bases in between. CDR3 DNA sequence: TGCGCCAGCAGAGCTCAAACAAGTCCGGGAGATACGCAGTATTTT. Its translation: CASRAQTSPGDTQYF.

V gene TRBV19 combines with J gene TRBJ2-3, with D perhaps TRBD1 (6 bases). This CDR3 comprises 15 residues. Trimming took off 7 bases at V and 0 bases at J, with 14 bases between the two ends. Germline CDR1 reads LNHDA; CDR2 reads SQIVND (reference sequence). CDR3 loop: CASTPGDTSTDTQYF. In DNA, the CDR3 is TGTGCCAGTACCCCAGGGGACACTAGCACAGATACGCAGTATTTT.

This rearrangement joins TRBV7-8 to TRBJ1-1; no reliable D call. The CDR3 consists of 13 residues. V lost 1 base and J 2 bases, leaving 5 bases between the germline ends. The germline gives CDR1 SGHVS, CDR2 FQNEAQ. CDR3 protein: CASSLGDNTEAFF. CDR3 in DNA: TGTGCCAGCAGCTTAGGAGACAACACTGAAGCTTTCTTT.

This clone was counted a single time. This sequence joins TRBV3-1 (or the pseudogene TRBV3-2) and TRBJ2-1; 9 nucleotides align to TRBD2. The CDR3 covers 15 residues. Germline V gene sequence: CDR1 LGHDT, CDR2 YNNKEL (reference sequence). J was trimmed by 3 bases and V by 1 base; bases with no gene match: 1. CDR3 sequence (DNA): TGTGCCAGCAGCCAAGGGACTAGCGACTACAATGAGCAGTTCTTC. Translated, it gives CASSQGTSDYNEQFF.

This clone was picked up one time. This CDR3 reads CASSQDRDAYEQYF. For the CDR3, the DNA is TGCGCCAGCAGCCAAGACAGGGATGCCTACGAGCAGTACTTC. The chain joins TRBV4-3 to TRBJ2-7, with D possibly being TRBD1 (5 bases). This CDR3 is 14 amino acids long. V was clipped by 0 bases and J by 2 bases, with 8 bases between them. Germline V gene lookup returns CDR1 LGHNA and CDR2 YSLEER.

The chain uses TRBV2 and TRBJ2-4, with 8 bases lining up with TRBD2. The CDR3 is made up of 13 amino acids. The V gene end was trimmed by 7 bases and the J gene end by 6 bases; junction bases not matched to a gene: 5. Looked up from germline, CDR1 is SNHLY and CDR2 is FYNNEI. The CDR3 sequence: CASTQRERNIQYF. CDR3 DNA sequence: TGTGCCAGCACCCAGCGGGAGAGAAACATTCAGTACTTC.

There are a few counts of this clone. This chain joins TRBV6-6 and TRBJ1-1; 9 nucleotides agree with TRBD1. Germline V gives CDR1 MNHNY, CDR2 SVGAGI (reference sequence). J gave up 3 bases and V 5 bases, and 4 bases lay outside the gene matches. CDR3 length equals 14 residues. CDR3 in DNA: TGTGCCAGCAGTCAACAGGGGGCAGACACTGAAGCTTTCTTT. Its protein is CASSQQGADTEAFF.

The chain has TRBV15 and TRBJ1-1; D possibly corresponds to TRBD1 (6 bases). CDR1 LNHNV and CDR2 YYDKDF come from the germline V gene (reference sequence). V gave up 0 bases and J gave up 3 bases, with 11 bases separating them. CDR3 length: 15 amino acids. CDR3 region: CATSRDTGADTEAFF. The CDR3 DNA follows: TGTGCCACCAGCAGAGATACGGGGGCGGACACTGAAGCTTTCTTT.

The chain carries TRBV7-2 and TRBJ2-2; the D gene is possibly TRBD2 (7 bases). The CDR3 contains 16 residues. The ends were cut back, 0 bases at V and 2 bases at J, with 10 bases in the middle. Germline-derived CDR1 and CDR2 are SGHTA and FQGNSA. The CDR3 sequence: CASSLAGGTNTGELFF. CDR3 in DNA: TGTGCCAGCAGCTTAGCGGGAGGGACAAACACCGGGGAGCTGTTTTTT.

This rearrangement joins TRBV6-5 to TRBJ2-7, with TRBD1 as a possible D gene (5 bases). Deletions cut 4 bases from V and 5 bases from J, with 15 bases between. The CDR3 has 14 amino acids. Per the germline V gene, CDR1 is MNHEY and CDR2 is SVGAGI. This CDR3 reads CASSSRTMVHEQYF. The CDR3 DNA reads TGTGCCAGCAGTTCACGGACAATGGTCCACGAGCAGTACTTC.

This rearrangement joins TRBV18 to TRBJ1-2; no clear D. The CDR3 extends over 14 amino acids. Trimming stripped 1 base from V and 3 bases from J, with 9 bases between. Per the germline V gene, CDR1 is KGHSH and CDR2 is LQKENI. The CDR3 loop reads CASSPLSADYGYTF. CDR3 sequence (DNA): TGTGCCAGCTCACCACTCTCGGCGGACTATGGCTACACCTTC.

The chain is built from TRBV13 and TRBJ1-1; tentative D call: TRBD1 (5 bases). From germline, CDR1 is PRHDT and CDR2 FYEKMQ (reference sequence). This CDR3 region has 17 residues. Trimming stripped 4 bases from V and 4 bases from J, with 22 bases between. The CDR3 DNA sequence: TGTGCCAGCAGCTCCCCCGCCCCCCAGGGTTGGGGCACTGAAGCTTTCTTT. It yields the protein CASSSPAPQGWGTEAFF.

This rearrangement joins TRBV11-2 to TRBJ1-2; D unclear. Trimming took 1 base from V and 8 from J, leaving 11 bases between them. Germline V gene sequence: CDR1 SGHAT, CDR2 FQNNGV. CDR3 length: 13 amino acids. As DNA, the CDR3 is TGTGCCAGCAGCTTAGTGATGGACTCAGGCTACACCTTC. This sequence encodes CASSLVMDSGYTF.

This chain connects TRBV7-2 to TRBJ2-1; TRBD1 agrees at 12 bases. The CDR3 is 16 residues long. The germline gives CDR1 SGHTA, CDR2 FQGNSA. Unmatched junction bases numbered 5, after V lost 4 bases and J lost 4 bases. The CDR3 DNA is TGTGCCAGCAGCTCGGTGGGACAGGGGGCTTACAATGAGCAGTTCTTC. The encoded protein is CASSSVGQGAYNEQFF.

As concerns this clone: At the DNA level, this CDR3 is encoded by other sequences in the same sample as well. This chain uses TRBV7-9 with TRBJ2-5; tentatively, D is TRBD1 (5 bases). V lost 1 base, J lost 5 bases, and 8 bases lay in between. This CDR3 comprises 13 residues. In germline, CDR1 is SEHNR, CDR2 FQNEAQ (reference sequence). CDR3 sequence reads: CASSLGGLETQYF. CDR3 sequence (DNA): TGTGCCAGCAGCTTAGGGGGCCTGGAGACCCAGTACTTC.

This clone occurred many times. The chain links TRBV4-2 to TRBJ2-2; TRBD2 agrees at 10 bases. The CDR3 covers 16 residues. Germline V gene data show CDR1 as LGHNA and CDR2 as YNFKEQ. Trimming removed 0 bases from V and 9 bases from J; junction bases left unmatched: 7. In DNA form, the CDR3 reads TGTGCCAGCAGCCAAGATTCGGCTAGCGGGAGCAGGGAGCTGTTTTTT. Its translation: CASSQDSASGSRELFF.

The chain couples TRBV2 to TRBJ2-4; 7 bases line up with TRBD2. The junction had 4 bases not matched to a gene; V was cut back by 0 bases and J by 14 bases. CDR3 length equals 12 residues. Germline values: CDR1 SNHLY, CDR2 FYNNEI. The CDR3: CASSEAGGSEYF. The CDR3 nucleotides read TGTGCCAGCAGTGAAGCGGGCGGGAGCGAGTACTTC.

The chain couples TRBV10-3 to TRBJ2-7; the match to TRBD2 covers 7 bases. Germline CDR1 ENHRY, CDR2 SYGVKD. The CDR3 has 15 amino acids. The trim removed 6 bases at V and 2 bases at J, leaving 10 bases unmatched. The CDR3 DNA reads as TGTGCCATCAGCATTGGACTAGGATTAGCCTACGAGCAGTACTTC. This gives the protein CAISIGLGLAYEQYF.

This clone was counted between two and nine times. The chain uses TRBV5-4 and TRBJ2-2; TRBD2 might be the D (6 bases). Trimming stripped 4 bases from V and 2 bases from J, with 18 bases between. Per germline, CDR1 SGHNT and CDR2 YYREEE (reference sequence). The CDR3 consists of 17 residues. The CDR3, as DNA: TGTGCCAGCAGCCCGGTGGCCTCTAGCGTTAACACCGGGGAGCTGTTTTTT. It yields the protein CASSPVASSVNTGELFF.

The chain recombines TRBV18 with TRBJ2-3; 11 bases fit TRBD2. Germline CDR1 is KGHSH and CDR2 is LQKENI. The junction had 8 bases not matched to a gene; V was cut back by 7 bases and J by 2 bases. CDR3 length: 16 amino acids. In DNA, the CDR3 is TGTGCCAGCTTCTCCGCGACTAGCGGGAACACAGATACGCAGTATTTT. It codes for CASFSATSGNTDTQYF.

This clone turned up a few times. This chain connects TRBV9 to TRBJ2-5; D perhaps matches TRBD1 (5 bases). Germline CDR1 and CDR2: SGDLS and YYNGEE. V lost 0 bases to trimming and J lost 7 bases, with 10 bases between them. This CDR3 has 13 residues. The CDR3 spells CASSVGAQGTQYF. The DNA of the CDR3 is TGTGCCAGCAGCGTAGGGGCGCAGGGGACCCAGTACTTC.

The chain recombines TRBV27 with TRBJ2-5; 10 bases map to TRBD2. The junction had 6 bases not matched to a gene; V was cut back by 3 bases and J by 5 bases. The CDR3 is made up of 15 amino acids. CDR1 is MNHEY, CDR2 SMNVEV, per germline (reference sequence). CDR3 sequence reads: CASSFSLAGVETQYF. CDR3 in DNA: TGTGCCAGCAGTTTCAGCCTAGCGGGAGTGGAGACCCAGTACTTC.

The genes are TRBV24-1 and TRBJ2-1; no reliable D call. V lost 4 bases to trimming and J lost 7 bases, with 16 bases between them. The germline V gene encodes CDR1 KGHDR and CDR2 SFDVKD. The CDR3 contains 15 residues. The CDR3 is CATSEVGRYLNEQFF. The DNA for the CDR3 is TGTGCCACCAGTGAAGTGGGCAGGTATTTGAATGAGCAGTTCTTC.

This clone was counted a single time. Within the sample, other DNA sequences also encode this same CDR3. This chain joins TRBV11-2 and TRBJ2-5; no definite D call. In germline, CDR1 is SGHAT, CDR2 FQNNGV. The V end was cut by 3 bases, the J end by 3 bases, with 8 bases between. The CDR3 spans 13 residues. The CDR3 nucleotides read TGTGCCAGCAGCTTTGCAGGCGAAGAGACCCAGTACTTC. It encodes CASSFAGEETQYF.

On this clone itself: The same CDR3 arises from other DNA sequences in this sample as well. The chain is built from TRBV6-5 and TRBJ2-7; 7 nucleotides line up with TRBD2. V gave up 0 bases and J gave up 3 bases; unmatched junction bases: 5. CDR3 length equals 15 residues. From germline, CDR1 is MNHEY and CDR2 SVGAGI. CDR3 bases: TGTGCCAGCAGTTACTCGACCGGGGGGAGCTACGAGCAGTACTTC. Amino acids: CASSYSTGGSYEQYF.

This sequence joins TRBV4-1 and TRBJ2-4, with D perhaps matching TRBD1 (6 bases). In germline, CDR1 is MGHRA, CDR2 YSYEKL. V lost 4 bases to trimming and J lost 7 bases, with 26 bases between them. The CDR3 contains 18 residues. For the CDR3, the DNA is TGCGCCAGCAGCCCTGACCGTTGGGCGACAGGAAGGGGGAACATTCAGTACTTC. It codes for CASSPDRWATGRGNIQYF.

V gene TRBV13 combines with J gene TRBJ2-5; D is perhaps TRBD1 (6 bases). From germline, CDR1 is PRHDT and CDR2 FYEKMQ (reference sequence). This CDR3 has 18 residues. Trimming shortened V by 2 bases and J by 2 bases, and 21 bases separated the two germline ends. CDR3 sequence: CASSLLSTGQRIQETQYF. CDR3 nucleotides: TGTGCCAGCAGCTTACTCAGTACTGGACAGAGAATTCAAGAGACCCAGTACTTC.

The chain recombines TRBV12-3 or TRBV12-4 with TRBJ1-2, with D possibly being TRBD1 (6 bases). The V and J ends lost 6 bases and 7 bases respectively, with 12 bases between them. The CDR3 consists of 12 residues. DNA of the CDR3: TGTGCCAGCAGCTTACAGGGAGGTGGCTACACCTTC. Translation: CASSLQGGGYTF.